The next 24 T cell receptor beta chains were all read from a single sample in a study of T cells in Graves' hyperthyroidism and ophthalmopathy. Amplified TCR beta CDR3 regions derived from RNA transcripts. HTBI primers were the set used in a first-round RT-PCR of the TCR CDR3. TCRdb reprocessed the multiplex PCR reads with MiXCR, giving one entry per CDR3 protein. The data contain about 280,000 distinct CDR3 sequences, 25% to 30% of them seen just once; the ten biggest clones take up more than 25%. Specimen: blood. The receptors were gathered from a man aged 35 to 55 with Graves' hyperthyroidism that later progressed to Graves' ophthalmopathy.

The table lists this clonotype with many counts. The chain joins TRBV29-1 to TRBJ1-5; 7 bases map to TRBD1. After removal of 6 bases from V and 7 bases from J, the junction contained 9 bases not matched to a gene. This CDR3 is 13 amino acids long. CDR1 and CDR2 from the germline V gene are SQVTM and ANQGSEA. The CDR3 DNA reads TGCAGCGTGGGGGACAGTCGGGGCCAGCCCCAGCATTTT. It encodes CSVGDSRGQPQHF.

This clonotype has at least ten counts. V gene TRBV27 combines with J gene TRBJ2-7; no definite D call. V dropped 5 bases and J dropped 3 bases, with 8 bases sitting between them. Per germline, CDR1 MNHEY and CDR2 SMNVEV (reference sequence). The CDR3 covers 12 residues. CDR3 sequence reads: CASSDTLYEQYF. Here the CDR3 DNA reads TGTGCCAGCAGTGACACCCTCTACGAGCAGTACTTC.

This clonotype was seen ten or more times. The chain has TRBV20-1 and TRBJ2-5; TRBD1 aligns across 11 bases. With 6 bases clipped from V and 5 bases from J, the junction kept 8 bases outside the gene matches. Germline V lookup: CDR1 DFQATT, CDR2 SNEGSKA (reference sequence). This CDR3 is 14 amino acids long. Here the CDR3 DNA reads TGCAGTGCGAACCCGCGGGACAGGGGGGAGACCCAGTACTTC. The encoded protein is CSANPRDRGETQYF.

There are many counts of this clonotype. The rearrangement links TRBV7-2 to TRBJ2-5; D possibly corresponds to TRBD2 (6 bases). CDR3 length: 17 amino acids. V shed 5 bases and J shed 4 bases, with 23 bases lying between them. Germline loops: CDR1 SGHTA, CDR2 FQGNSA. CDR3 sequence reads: CASSLLGGGMGGETQYF. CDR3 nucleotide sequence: TGTGCCAGCAGCCTCCTGGGTGGCGGGATGGGAGGAGAGACCCAGTACTTC. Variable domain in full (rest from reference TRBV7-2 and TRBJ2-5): GAGVSQSPSNKVTEKGKDVELRCDPISGHTALYWYRQSLGQGLEFLIYFQGNSAPDKSGLPSDRFSAERTGGSVSTLTIQRTQQEDSAVYLCASSLLGGGMGGETQYFGPGTRLLVL.

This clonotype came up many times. The CDR3 nucleotides are TGTGCCAGCAGTCCCATCTCGATGCATGAGCAGTACTTC. Its translation: CASSPISMHEQYF. The gene calls are TRBV28 and TRBJ2-7; no definite D call. Trimming removed 5 bases at V and 7 bases at J, with 15 bases between. The CDR3 runs to 13 residues. Germline values: CDR1 MDHEN, CDR2 SYDVKM.

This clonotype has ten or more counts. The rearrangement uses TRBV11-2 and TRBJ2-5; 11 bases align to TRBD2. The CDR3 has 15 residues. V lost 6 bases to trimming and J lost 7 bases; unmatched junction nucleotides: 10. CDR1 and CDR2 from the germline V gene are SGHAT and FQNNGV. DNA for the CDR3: TGTGCCAGCAGGCCGTTAGCGGGAGGGCCGGGGACCCAGTACTTC. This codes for CASRPLAGGPGTQYF.

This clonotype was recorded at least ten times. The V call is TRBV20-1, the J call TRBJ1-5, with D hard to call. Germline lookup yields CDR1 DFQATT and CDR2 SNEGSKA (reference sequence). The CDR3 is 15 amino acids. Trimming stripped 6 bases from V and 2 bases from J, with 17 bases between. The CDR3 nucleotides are TGCAGTGCCACCCCCGCGAGAGGCGGCAATCAGCCCCAGCATTTT. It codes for CSATPARGGNQPQHF.

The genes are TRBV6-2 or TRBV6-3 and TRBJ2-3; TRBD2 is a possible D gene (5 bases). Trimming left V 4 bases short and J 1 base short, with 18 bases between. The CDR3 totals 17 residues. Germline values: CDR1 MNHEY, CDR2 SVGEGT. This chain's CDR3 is CASSSPLTGRRTDTQYF. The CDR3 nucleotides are TGTGCCAGCAGTTCACCCCTGACGGGGAGACGCACAGATACGCAGTATTTT.

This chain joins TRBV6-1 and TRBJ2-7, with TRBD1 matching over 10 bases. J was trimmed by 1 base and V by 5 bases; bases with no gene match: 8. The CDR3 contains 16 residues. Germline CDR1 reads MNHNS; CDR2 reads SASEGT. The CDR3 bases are TGTGCCAGCAGTCAACCCCGGGACAGGGGTTCCTACGAGCAGTACTTC. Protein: CASSQPRDRGSYEQYF.

CDR3 nucleotide sequence: TGTGCCAGCAGAGGGACTAGCGGGAGGTCCGAGCAGTACTTC. Translation: CASRGTSGRSEQYF. This chain uses TRBV28 with TRBJ2-7; TRBD2 agrees at 15 bases. This CDR3 region has 14 residues. Germline-derived CDR1 and CDR2 are MDHEN and SYDVKM. After removal of 6 bases from V and 6 bases from J, the junction contained 3 bases not matched to a gene.

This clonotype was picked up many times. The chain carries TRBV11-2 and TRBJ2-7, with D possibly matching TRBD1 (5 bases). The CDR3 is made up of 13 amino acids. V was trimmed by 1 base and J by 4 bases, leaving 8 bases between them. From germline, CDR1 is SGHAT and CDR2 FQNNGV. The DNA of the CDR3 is TGTGCCAGCAGCTTAGGCAGGGAATACGAGCAGTACTTC. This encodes CASSLGREYEQYF.

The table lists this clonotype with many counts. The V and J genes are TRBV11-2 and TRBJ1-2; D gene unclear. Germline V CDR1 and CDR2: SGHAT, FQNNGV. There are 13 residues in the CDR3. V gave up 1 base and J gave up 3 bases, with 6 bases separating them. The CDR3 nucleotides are TGTGCCAGCAGCTTAGGAACATACTATGGCTACACCTTC. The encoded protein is CASSLGTYYGYTF.

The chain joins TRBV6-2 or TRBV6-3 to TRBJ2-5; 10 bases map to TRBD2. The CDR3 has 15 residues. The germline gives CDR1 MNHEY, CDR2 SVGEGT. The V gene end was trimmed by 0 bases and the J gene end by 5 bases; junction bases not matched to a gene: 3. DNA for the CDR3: TGTGCCAGCAGTTACTCCTCTAGCGGGAGTGAGACCCAGTACTTC. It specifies CASSYSSSGSETQYF.

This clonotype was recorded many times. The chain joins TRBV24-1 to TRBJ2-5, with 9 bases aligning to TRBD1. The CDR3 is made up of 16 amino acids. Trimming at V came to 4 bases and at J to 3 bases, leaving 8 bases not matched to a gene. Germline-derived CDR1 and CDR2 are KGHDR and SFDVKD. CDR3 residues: CATSDYGQGIKETQYF. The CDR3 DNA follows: TGTGCCACCAGTGACTACGGACAGGGGATTAAAGAGACCCAGTACTTC.

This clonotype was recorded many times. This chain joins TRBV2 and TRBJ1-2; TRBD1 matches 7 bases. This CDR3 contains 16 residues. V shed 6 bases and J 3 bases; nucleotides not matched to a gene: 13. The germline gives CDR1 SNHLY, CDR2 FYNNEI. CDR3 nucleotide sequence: TGTGCCAGCAGGGAGAGGGGGCGATCTTCTGACTATGGCTACACCTTC. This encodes CASRERGRSSDYGYTF.

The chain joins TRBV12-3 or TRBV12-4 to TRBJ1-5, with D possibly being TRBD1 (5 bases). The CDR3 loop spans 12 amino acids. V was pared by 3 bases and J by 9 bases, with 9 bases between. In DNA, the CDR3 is TGTGCCAGCAGTTTTGGGGGTCGGCCCCAGCATTTT. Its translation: CASSFGGRPQHF.

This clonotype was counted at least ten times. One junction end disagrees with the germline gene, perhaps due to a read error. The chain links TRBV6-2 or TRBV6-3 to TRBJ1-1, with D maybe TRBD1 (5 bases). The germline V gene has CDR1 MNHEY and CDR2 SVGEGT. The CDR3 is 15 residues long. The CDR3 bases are TGTGCCAACAGTTACTCTTGGGGGGTTAACACTGAAGCTTTCTTT. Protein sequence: CANSYSWGVNTEAFF.

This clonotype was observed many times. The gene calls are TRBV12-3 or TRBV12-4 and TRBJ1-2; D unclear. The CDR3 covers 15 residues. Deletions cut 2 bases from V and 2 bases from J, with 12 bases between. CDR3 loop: CASSLRTPPNYGYTF. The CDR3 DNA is TGTGCCAGCAGTTTAAGGACCCCCCCGAACTATGGCTACACCTTC.

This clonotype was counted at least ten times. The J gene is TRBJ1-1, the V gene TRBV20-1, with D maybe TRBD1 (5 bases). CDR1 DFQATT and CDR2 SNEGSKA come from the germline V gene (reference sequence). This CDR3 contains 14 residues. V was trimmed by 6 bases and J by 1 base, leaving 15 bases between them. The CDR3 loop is CSADAWTRNTEAFF. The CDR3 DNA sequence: TGCAGTGCCGACGCCTGGACAAGGAACACTGAAGCTTTCTTT.

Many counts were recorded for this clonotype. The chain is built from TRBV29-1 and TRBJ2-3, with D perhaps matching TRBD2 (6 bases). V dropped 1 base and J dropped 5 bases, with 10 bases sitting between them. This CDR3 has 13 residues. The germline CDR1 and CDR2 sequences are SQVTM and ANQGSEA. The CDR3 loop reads CSVEASAEDTQYF. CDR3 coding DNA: TGCAGCGTTGAAGCTAGCGCCGAAGATACGCAGTATTTT.

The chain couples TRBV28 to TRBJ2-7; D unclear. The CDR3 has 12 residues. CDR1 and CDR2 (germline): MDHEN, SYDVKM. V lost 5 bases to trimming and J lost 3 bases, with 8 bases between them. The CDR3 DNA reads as TGTGCCAGCAGTGTACAGTTCTACGAGCAGTACTTC. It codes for CASSVQFYEQYF.

CDR3 sequence: CASSYSKDRDRWGYEQYF. The CDR3 DNA follows: TGTGCCAGCAGTTACTCGAAGGACAGGGATAGGTGGGGCTACGAGCAGTACTTC. The gene calls are TRBV6-2 or TRBV6-3 and TRBJ2-7; 8 positions match TRBD1. After removal of 0 bases from V and 3 bases from J, the junction contained 13 bases not matched to a gene. Germline assignment: CDR1 MNHEY and CDR2 SVGEGT. The CDR3 is 18 amino acids.

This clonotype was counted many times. This CDR3 reads CAISEARDRSYGYTF. The CDR3 DNA reads as TGTGCCATCAGTGAGGCCCGGGACAGGAGTTATGGCTACACCTTC. The chain links TRBV10-3 to TRBJ1-2, with TRBD1 identical over 8 bases. Germline V gene lookup returns CDR1 ENHRY and CDR2 SYGVKD. The CDR3 has 15 residues. Unmatched junction bases numbered 7, after V lost 2 bases and J lost 5 bases.

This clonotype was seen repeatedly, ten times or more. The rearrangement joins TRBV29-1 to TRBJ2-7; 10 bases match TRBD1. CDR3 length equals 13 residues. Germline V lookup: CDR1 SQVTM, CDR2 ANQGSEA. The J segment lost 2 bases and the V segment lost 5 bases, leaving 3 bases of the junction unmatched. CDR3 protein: CSVPGQGAYEQYF. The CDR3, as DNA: TGCAGCGTTCCTGGACAGGGGGCCTACGAGCAGTACTTC.